A selection of T cell receptor beta chains follows, all from one sample in a study of blood T cell repertoires in COVID-19. Generated by immunoSEQ multiplex PCR, the TCRdb table keeps only in-frame clones and is missing some. The table has 200,000 to 250,000 clones, approximately 78% seen once; the top ten hold over 9.5%. Specimen: peripheral blood. These receptors came from a woman aged 80 or over with acute or convalescent COVID-19. Both conserved end residues are part of each CDR3. A D gene is named only where the DNA matches it firmly. Clone size is stated in some rows and not others, as once, few, many or a class when expanded.

size	J	D	V	CDR3	DNA
.	TRBJ1-2	TRBD1	TRBV7-2	CASSLDRGTNYGYTF	TGTGCCAGCAGCTTAGACAGGGGGACTAACTATGGCTACACCTTC
.	TRBJ2-7	.	TRBV24-1	CATSDHYEQYF	TGTGCCACCAGTGATCACTACGAGCAGTACTTC
.	TRBJ1-4	.	TRBV11-2	CASSLEGVVKLFF	TGTGCCAGCAGCTTAGAAGGGGTCGTAAAACTGTTTTTT
.	TRBJ2-2	.	TRBV11-2	CASSLVIQGNTGELFF	TGTGCCAGCAGCTTAGTGATCCAGGGTAACACCGGGGAGCTGTTTTTT
few	TRBJ2-2	TRBD1	TRBV27	CASRGQMNTGELFF	TGTGCCAGCAGGGGACAGATGAACACCGGGGAGCTGTTTTTT
many	TRBJ1-1	.	TRBV4-1	CASSRPGTEAFF	TGCGCCAGCAGCCGCCCCGGGACTGAAGCTTTCTTT
.	TRBJ2-1	TRBD2	TRBV4-3	CASRAGGNYNEQFF	TGCGCCAGCAGGGCGGGGGGTAACTACAATGAGCAGTTCTTC
.	TRBJ2-1	.	TRBV10-3	CAISGQHNEQFF	TGTGCCATCAGTGGACAGCACAATGAGCAGTTCTTC
few	TRBJ1-1	.	TRBV30	CAWSVRGIRAEAFF	TGTGCCTGGAGTGTACGGGGGATTCGCGCTGAAGCTTTCTTT
.	TRBJ2-7	TRBD1	TRBV30	CAWSVSPSGTGWIYEQYF	TGTGCCTGGAGTGTGTCCCCCTCCGGGACAGGGTGGATCTACGAGCAGTACTTC
.	TRBJ2-7	.	TRBV30	CAWSFQGWEQYF	TGTGCCTGGAGTTTTCAGGGTTGGGAGCAGTACTTC
.	TRBJ1-3	.	TRBV4-2	CASSQDRGGNTIYF	TGTGCCAGCAGCCAAGACAGAGGGGGAAACACCATATATTTT
.	TRBJ2-5	.	TRBV2	CASSVWTVVNPGYKQETQYF	TGTGCCAGCAGTGTCTGGACAGTTGTCAATCCAGGCTACAAACAAGAGACCCAGTACTTC
.	TRBJ2-7	.	TRBV28	CASSLIFYEQYF	TGTGCCAGCAGTTTAATCTTCTACGAGCAGTACTTC
.	TRBJ1-2	TRBD1	TRBV5-5	CASSGGQLNYGYTF	TGTGCCAGCAGCGGGGGACAGCTTAACTATGGCTACACCTTC
.	TRBJ2-2	.	TRBV14	CASSPSRTGELFF	TGTGCCAGCAGCCCTAGTCGAACCGGGGAGCTGTTTTTT
many	TRBJ2-7	TRBD2	TRBV27	CASSLSGSLGEQYF	TGTGCCAGCAGTTTAAGCGGGAGTCTAGGGGAGCAGTACTTC
once	TRBJ2-7	TRBD2	TRBV3-1/TRBV3-2	CASSQTGLAGSYEQYF	TGTGCCAGCAGCCAGACTGGACTAGCGGGTAGCTACGAGCAGTACTTC
.	TRBJ1-1	TRBD1	TRBV28	CASSLAWTGIEAFF	TGTGCCAGCAGTCTGGCTTGGACAGGGATTGAAGCTTTCTTT
.	TRBJ2-7	TRBD1	TRBV24-1	CASSTGATPYEQYF	TGTGCCTCATCGACAGGGGCCACACCCTACGAGCAGTACTTC
.	TRBJ1-1	TRBD1	TRBV19	CASSSQGALIAFF	TGTGCCAGTAGTAGTCAGGGGGCCCTTATAGCTTTCTTT
.	TRBJ1-1	TRBD1	TRBV18	CASSLGQGNTEAFF	TGTGCCAGCTCACTGGGACAGGGGAACACTGAAGCTTTCTTT
.	TRBJ1-2	.	TRBV20-1	CSAPGHGGYTF	TGCAGTGCCCCGGGTCACGGCGGCTACACCTTC
.	TRBJ2-1	TRBD1	TRBV27	CASSSGPGTGPYNEQFF	TGTGCCAGCAGTTCTGGCCCCGGGACAGGGCCTTACAATGAGCAGTTCTTC
.	TRBJ1-6	TRBD1	TRBV30	CAWSPGTGISPLHF	TGTGCCTGGAGTCCCGGGACAGGGATCTCACCCCTCCACTTT
.	TRBJ1-1	.	TRBV27	CASSLGQPLALAFF	TGTGCCAGCAGTTTAGGACAGCCCCTGGCGTTGGCTTTCTTT
.	TRBJ1-1	TRBD1	TRBV7-2	CASRPGTAEAFF	TGTGCCAGCAGGCCCGGGACAGCCGAAGCTTTCTTT
.	TRBJ1-6	.	TRBV7-2	CASSLAGAGGGSPLHF	TGTGCCAGCAGCTTAGCCGGGGCCGGGGGGGGTTCACCCCTCCACTTT
.	TRBJ2-5	.	TRBV19	CASSIRQLQETQYF	TGTGCCAGTAGTATTCGACAGCTACAAGAGACCCAGTACTTC
.	TRBJ2-2	.	TRBV24-1	CATDTGSGVAATNTGELFF	TGTGCCACAGACACAGGCTCCGGGGTAGCGGCCACGAACACCGGGGAGCTGTTTTTT
once	TRBJ2-2	.	TRBV12-3/TRBV12-4	CASTPYTGELFF	TGTGCCAGCACCCCCTACACCGGGGAGCTGTTTTTT
.	TRBJ2-2	.	TRBV5-1	CASSPTEAANTGELFF	TGCGCCAGCAGCCCTACCGAGGCGGCGAACACCGGGGAGCTGTTTTTT
.	TRBJ2-2	.	TRBV7-9	CAIDPRLGNTGELFF	TGTGCCATCGACCCTAGACTAGGAAACACCGGGGAGCTGTTTTTT
.	TRBJ2-6	.	TRBV14	CASSHYTVNSGANVLTF	TGTGCCAGCAGCCATTATACAGTCAACTCTGGGGCCAACGTCCTGACTTTC
.	TRBJ1-1	.	TRBV25-1	CASSESGRPEAFF	TGTGCCAGCAGTGAATCTGGCAGGCCTGAAGCTTTCTTT
.	TRBJ2-3	.	TRBV5-4	CASSQGDQSSTDTQYF	TGTGCCAGCAGCCAAGGAGATCAGAGCAGCACAGATACGCAGTATTTT
.	TRBJ2-7	.	TRBV7-2	CASSLAAGVSSYEQYF	TGTGCCAGCAGCTTAGCCGCAGGGGTGAGCTCCTACGAGCAGTACTTC
.	TRBJ2-1	.	TRBV6-5	CASSSARASYNEQFF	TGTGCCAGCAGTTCGGCCAGGGCGAGCTACAATGAGCAGTTCTTC
.	TRBJ2-5	.	TRBV28	CASRETTSETQYF	TGTGCCAGCAGGGAAACTACGTCCGAGACCCAGTACTTC
.	TRBJ2-7	TRBD1	TRBV14	CASSAQTGGLVEQYF	TGTGCCAGCAGCGCTCAGACAGGGGGCCTCGTCGAGCAGTACTTC
.	TRBJ1-2	TRBD1	TRBV7-2	CASSSDRGGGYTF	TGTGCCAGCAGCTCTGACAGGGGCGGTGGCTACACCTTC
.	TRBJ2-2	.	TRBV19	CASSIGQAGELFF	TGTGCCAGTAGTATAGGACAGGCCGGGGAGCTGTTTTTT
.	TRBJ2-3	.	TRBV9	CASSVWSGTDTQYF	TGTGCCAGCAGCGTGTGGTCAGGAACAGATACGCAGTATTTT
.	TRBJ1-1	TRBD1	TRBV3-1/TRBV3-2	CASSLMDRRGYTEAFF	TGTGCCAGCAGCCTGATGGACAGGAGGGGATACACTGAAGCTTTCTTT
.	TRBJ2-1	.	TRBV7-2	CASSLNMQELEQFF	TGTGCCAGCAGCTTAAATATGCAGGAACTGGAGCAGTTCTTC
.	TRBJ1-1	.	TRBV10-2	CASSESTHGDTEAFF	TGCGCCAGCAGTGAGTCGACCCACGGGGACACTGAAGCTTTCTTT
.	TRBJ1-2	.	TRBV19	CASSMGRGSLNYGYTF	TGTGCCAGTAGTATGGGGCGGGGTTCCCTTAACTATGGCTACACCTTC
few	TRBJ2-3	TRBD2	TRBV5-1	CASSFNPGLVTRPDTQYF	TGCGCCAGCAGCTTCAACCCGGGACTAGTAACCCGCCCAGATACGCAGTATTTT
once	TRBJ2-7	TRBD1	TRBV11-2	CASSLTGGGYEQYF	TGTGCCAGCAGCTTAACAGGGGGCGGCTACGAGCAGTACTTC
once	TRBJ1-1	.	TRBV11-3	CASSLEGGATEAFF	TGTGCCAGCAGCTTAGAGGGAGGGGCCACTGAAGCTTTCTTT
few	TRBJ2-7	.	TRBV18	CASSPDYGGGLYF	TGTGCCAGCTCACCGGACTATGGGGGAGGTCTGTACTTC
.	TRBJ1-2	TRBD1	TRBV10-3	CAITGTGRDYGYTF	TGTGCCATCACCGGGACAGGGAGGGACTATGGCTACACCTTC